The clone carrying this T cell receptor (beta chain) was seen only a few times. The germline gives CDR1 DFQATT, CDR2 SNEGSKA (reference sequence). This CDR3 is built from 14 residues. Trimming pared 0 bases from V and 6 bases from J, leaving 12 bases between. The source of the sample is a study of regulatory T cells in long-lasting Graves disease. Combining iRepertoire HTBI primers with Arm-PCR of CDR3 regions, the authors built TCR beta libraries. TCRdb processed the multiplex PCR reads anew with MiXCR; each CDR3 protein has one entry. This table has some 490,000 distinct CDR3 sequences, around 13% appearing once. As to time point: newly diagnosed GD, antithyroid drugs for less than 3 months. PBMC-extracted RNA yielded the TCR library. Separately, the same data were catalogued under a study of T cells in Graves' hyperthyroidism and ophthalmopathy. This second report adds: Using the HTBI primer set, a first-round RT-PCR was run on the TCR CDR3.

J is TRBJ2-1 and V is TRBV20-1, with a weak D call TRBD1 (8 bases). The clonotype was recovered from a woman aged 25-40 years with Graves disease. Sample: peripheral blood mononuclear cells (PBMCs), taken at new diagnosis, from a patient treated with antithyroid drugs. CDR3 DNA sequence: TGCAGTGCTAGAGATCACAGGGGGGGCAATGAGCAGTTCTTC. Translating it yields CSARDHRGGNEQFF.